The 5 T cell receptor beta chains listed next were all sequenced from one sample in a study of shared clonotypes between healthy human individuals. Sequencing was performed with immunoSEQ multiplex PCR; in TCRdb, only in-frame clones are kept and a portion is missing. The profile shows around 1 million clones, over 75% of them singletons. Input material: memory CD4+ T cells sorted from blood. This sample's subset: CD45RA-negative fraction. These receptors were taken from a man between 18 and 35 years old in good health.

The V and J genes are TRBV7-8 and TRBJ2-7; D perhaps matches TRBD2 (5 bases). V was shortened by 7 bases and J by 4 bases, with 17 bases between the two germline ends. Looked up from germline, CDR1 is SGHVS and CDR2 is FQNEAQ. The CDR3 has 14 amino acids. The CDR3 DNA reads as TGTGCCAGCACCGAGGGCGGAGTGGGGTACGAGCAGTACTTC. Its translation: CASTEGGVGYEQYF.

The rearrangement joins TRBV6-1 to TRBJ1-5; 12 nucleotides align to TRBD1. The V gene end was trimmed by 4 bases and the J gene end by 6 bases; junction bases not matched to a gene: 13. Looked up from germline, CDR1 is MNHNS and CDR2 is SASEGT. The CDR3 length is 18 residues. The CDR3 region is CASSVPHPGQGARQPQHF. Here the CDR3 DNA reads TGTGCCAGCAGTGTACCCCACCCGGGACAGGGGGCGCGTCAGCCCCAGCATTTT.

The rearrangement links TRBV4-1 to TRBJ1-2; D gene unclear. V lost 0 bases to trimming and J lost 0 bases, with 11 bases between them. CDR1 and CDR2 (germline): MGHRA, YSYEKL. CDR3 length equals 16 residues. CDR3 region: CASSQEMTSSNYGYTF. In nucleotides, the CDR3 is TGCGCCAGCAGCCAAGAAATGACAAGTTCTAACTATGGCTACACCTTC.

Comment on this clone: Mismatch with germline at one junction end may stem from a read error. The CDR3 sequence is CASSTGVNTGELFF. CDR3 nucleotide sequence: TGTGCTAGCAGCACCGGGGTAAACACCGGGGAGCTGTTTTTT. The chain is built from TRBV7-7 and TRBJ2-2; a weak D match, TRBD2 (5 bases). CDR3 size: 14 residues. Per the germline V gene, CDR1 is SSHAT and CDR2 is FNYEAQ (reference sequence).

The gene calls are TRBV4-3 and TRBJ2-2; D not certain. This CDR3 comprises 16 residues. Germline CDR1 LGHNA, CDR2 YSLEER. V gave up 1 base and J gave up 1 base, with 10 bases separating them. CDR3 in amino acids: CASSQAAAGNTGELFF. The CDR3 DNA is TGCGCCAGCAGCCAAGCCGCGGCAGGGAACACCGGGGAGCTGTTTTTT.